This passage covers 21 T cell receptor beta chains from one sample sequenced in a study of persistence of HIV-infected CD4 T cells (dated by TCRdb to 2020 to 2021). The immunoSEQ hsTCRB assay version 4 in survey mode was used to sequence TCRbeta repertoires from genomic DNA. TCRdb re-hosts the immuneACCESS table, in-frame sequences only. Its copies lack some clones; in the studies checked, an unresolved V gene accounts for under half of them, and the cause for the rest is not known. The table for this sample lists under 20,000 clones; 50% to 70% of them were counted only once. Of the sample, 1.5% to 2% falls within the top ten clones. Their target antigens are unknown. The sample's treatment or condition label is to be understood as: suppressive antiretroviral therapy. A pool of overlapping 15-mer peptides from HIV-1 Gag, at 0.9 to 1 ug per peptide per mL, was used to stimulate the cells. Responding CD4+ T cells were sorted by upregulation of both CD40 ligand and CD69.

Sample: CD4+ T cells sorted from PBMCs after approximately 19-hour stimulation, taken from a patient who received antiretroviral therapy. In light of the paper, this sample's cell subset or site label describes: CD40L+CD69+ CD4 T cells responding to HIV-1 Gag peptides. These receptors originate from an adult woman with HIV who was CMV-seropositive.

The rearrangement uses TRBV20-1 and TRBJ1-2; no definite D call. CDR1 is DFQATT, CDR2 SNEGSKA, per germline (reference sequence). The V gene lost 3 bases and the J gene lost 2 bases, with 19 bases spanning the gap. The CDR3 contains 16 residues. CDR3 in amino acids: CSASGVVWGKNYGYTF. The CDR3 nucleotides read TGCAGTGCTAGTGGAGTGGTGTGGGGAAAGAACTATGGCTACACCTTC.

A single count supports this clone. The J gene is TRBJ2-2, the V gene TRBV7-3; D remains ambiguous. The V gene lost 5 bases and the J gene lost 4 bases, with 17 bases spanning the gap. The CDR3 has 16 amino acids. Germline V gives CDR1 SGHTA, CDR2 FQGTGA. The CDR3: CASSPEPGWGTGELFF. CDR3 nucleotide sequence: TGTGCCAGCAGCCCAGAGCCTGGTTGGGGCACCGGGGAGCTGTTTTTT.

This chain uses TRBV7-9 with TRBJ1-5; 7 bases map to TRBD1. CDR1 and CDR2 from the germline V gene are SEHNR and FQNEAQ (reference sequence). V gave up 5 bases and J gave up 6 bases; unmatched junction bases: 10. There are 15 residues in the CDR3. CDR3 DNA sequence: TGTGCCAGCAGCCTCGACAGGGTCGGTAGTCAGCCCCAGCATTTT. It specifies CASSLDRVGSQPQHF.

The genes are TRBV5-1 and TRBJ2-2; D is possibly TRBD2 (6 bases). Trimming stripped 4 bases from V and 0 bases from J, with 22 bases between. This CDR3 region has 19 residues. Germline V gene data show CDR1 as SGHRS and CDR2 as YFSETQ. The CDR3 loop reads CASSPKGRTRGANTGELFF. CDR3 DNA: TGCGCCAGCAGCCCCAAGGGGCGCACGCGGGGAGCGAACACCGGGGAGCTGTTTTTT.

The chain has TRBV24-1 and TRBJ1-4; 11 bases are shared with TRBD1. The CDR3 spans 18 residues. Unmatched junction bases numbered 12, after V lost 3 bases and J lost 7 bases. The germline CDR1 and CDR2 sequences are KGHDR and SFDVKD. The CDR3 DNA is TGTGCCACCAGTGATCCGGGACAGGGGGAGGCATGGGGTGAAAAACTGTTTTTT. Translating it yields CATSDPGQGEAWGEKLFF.

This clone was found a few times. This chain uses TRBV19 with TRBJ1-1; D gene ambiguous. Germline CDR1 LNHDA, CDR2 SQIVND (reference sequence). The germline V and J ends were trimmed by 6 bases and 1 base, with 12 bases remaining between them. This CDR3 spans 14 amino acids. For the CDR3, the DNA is TGTGCCAGTAGGCTCCCTCAACAGAACACTGAAGCTTTCTTT. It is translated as CASRLPQQNTEAFF.

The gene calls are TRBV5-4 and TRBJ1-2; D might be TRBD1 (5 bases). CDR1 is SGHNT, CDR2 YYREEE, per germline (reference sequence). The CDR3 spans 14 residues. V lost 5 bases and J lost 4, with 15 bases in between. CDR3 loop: CASSARDGIYGYTF. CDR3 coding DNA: TGTGCCAGCAGTGCTAGGGACGGCATCTATGGCTACACCTTC. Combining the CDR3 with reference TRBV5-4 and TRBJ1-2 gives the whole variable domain ETGVTQSPTHLIKTRGQQVTLRCSSQSGHNTVSWYQQALGQGPQFIFQYYREEENGRGNFPPRFSGLQFPNYSSELNVNALELDDSALYLCASSARDGIYGYTFGSGTRLTVV.

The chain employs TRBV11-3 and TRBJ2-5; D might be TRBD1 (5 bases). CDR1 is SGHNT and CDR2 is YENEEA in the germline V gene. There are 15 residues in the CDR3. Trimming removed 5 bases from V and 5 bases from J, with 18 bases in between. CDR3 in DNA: TGTGCCAGCAGCGACCCCTGGACATCCCAGGAGACCCAGTACTTC. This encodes CASSDPWTSQETQYF.

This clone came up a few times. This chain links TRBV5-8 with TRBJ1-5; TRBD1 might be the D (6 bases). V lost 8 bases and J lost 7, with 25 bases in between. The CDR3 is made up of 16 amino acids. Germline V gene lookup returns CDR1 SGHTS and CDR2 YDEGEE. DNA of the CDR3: TGTGCCAGTGGGCCAAAAGGGGGGGGGTCCGAGCAGCCCCAGCATTTT. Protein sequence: CASGPKGGGSEQPQHF. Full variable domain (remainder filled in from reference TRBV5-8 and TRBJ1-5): EAGVTQSPTHLIKTRGQQATLRCSPISGHTSVYWYQQALGLGLQFLLWYDEGEERNRGNFPPRFSGRQFPNYSSELNVNALELEDSALYLCASGPKGGGSEQPQHFGDGTRLSIL.

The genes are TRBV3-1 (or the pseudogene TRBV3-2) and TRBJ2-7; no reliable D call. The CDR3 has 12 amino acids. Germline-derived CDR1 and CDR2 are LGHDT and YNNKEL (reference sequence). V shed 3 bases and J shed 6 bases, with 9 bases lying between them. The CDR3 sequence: CASSHAESEQYF. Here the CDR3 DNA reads TGTGCCAGCAGCCACGCAGAGTCCGAGCAGTACTTC.

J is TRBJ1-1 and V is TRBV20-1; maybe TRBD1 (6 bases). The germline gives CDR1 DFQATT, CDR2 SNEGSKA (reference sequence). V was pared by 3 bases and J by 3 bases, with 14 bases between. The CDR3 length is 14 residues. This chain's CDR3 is CSASGLGGDTEAFF. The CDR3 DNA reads TGCAGTGCTAGTGGCCTCGGGGGCGACACTGAAGCTTTCTTT.

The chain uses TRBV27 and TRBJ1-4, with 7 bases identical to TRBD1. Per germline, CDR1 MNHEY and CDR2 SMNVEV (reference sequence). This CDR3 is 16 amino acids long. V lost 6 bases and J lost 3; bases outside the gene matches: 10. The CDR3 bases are TGTGCCAGCAGGCCGTCGACAGGGACGGCTAATGAAAAACTGTTTTTT. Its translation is CASRPSTGTANEKLFF.

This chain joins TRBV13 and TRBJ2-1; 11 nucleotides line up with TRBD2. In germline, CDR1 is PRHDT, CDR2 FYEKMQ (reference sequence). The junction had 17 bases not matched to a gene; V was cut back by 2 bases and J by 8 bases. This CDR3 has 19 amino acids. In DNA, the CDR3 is TGTGCCAGCAGCTTACAAGTTAGCGGGGGGGCCTTTTCTCTGGATGAGCAGTTCTTC. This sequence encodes CASSLQVSGGAFSLDEQFF. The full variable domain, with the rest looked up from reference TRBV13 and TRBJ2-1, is AAGVIQSPRHLIKEKRETATLKCYPIPRHDTVYWYQQGPGQDPQFLISFYEKMQSDKGSIPDRFSAQQFSDYHSELNMSSLELGDSALYFCASSLQVSGGAFSLDEQFFGPGTRLTVL.

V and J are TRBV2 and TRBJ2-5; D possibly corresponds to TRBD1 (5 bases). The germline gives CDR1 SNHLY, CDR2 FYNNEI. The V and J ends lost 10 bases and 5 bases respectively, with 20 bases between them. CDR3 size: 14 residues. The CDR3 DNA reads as TGTGCCACCCTTATACCAGGGTCGCGGGAGACCCAGTACTTC. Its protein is CATLIPGSRETQYF.

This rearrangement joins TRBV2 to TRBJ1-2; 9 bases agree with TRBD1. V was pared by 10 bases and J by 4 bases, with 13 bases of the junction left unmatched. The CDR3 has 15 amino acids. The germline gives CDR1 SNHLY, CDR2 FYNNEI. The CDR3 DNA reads TGTGCCACTTCAGCCGAGACAGGGGGGGCCTATGGCTACACCTTC. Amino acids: CATSAETGGAYGYTF.

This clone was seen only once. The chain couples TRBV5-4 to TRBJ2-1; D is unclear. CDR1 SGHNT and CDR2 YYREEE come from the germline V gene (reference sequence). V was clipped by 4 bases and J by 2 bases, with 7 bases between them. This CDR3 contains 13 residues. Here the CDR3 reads CASSQATYNEQFF. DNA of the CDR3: TGTGCCAGCAGCCAGGCAACCTACAATGAGCAGTTCTTC.

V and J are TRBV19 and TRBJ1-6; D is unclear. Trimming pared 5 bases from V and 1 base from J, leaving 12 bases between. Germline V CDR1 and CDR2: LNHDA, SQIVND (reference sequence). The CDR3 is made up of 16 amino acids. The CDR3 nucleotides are TGTGCCAGTAGTGACGGGTTGGATTCCTATAATTCACCCCTCCACTTT. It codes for CASSDGLDSYNSPLHF.

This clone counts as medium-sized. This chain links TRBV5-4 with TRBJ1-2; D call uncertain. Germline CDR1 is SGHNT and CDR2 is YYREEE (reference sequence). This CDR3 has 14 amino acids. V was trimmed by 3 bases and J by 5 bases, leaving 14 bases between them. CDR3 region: CASSSDPPMYGYTF. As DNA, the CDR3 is TGTGCCAGCAGCTCGGACCCTCCAATGTATGGCTACACCTTC.

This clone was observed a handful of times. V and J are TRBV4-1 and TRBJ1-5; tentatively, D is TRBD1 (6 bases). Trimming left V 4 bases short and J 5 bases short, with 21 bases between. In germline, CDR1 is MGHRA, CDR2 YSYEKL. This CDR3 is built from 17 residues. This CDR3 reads CASSPGGALGGDQPQHF. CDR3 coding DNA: TGCGCCAGCAGCCCGGGGGGGGCTCTCGGTGGAGATCAGCCCCAGCATTTT.

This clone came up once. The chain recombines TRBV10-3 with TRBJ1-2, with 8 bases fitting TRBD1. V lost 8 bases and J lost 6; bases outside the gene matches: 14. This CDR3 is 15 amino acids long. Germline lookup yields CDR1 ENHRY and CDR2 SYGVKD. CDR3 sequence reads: CAIGATGGRVDGYTF. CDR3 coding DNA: TGTGCCATCGGGGCAACAGGGGGAAGGGTAGATGGCTACACCTTC.

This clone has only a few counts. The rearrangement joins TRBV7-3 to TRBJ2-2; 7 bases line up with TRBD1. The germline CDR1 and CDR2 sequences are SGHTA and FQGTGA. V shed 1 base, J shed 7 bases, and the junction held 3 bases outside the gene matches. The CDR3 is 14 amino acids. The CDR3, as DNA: TGTGCCAGCAGCTTAAGCCAGGGGGACGGGGAGCTGTTTTTT. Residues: CASSLSQGDGELFF.